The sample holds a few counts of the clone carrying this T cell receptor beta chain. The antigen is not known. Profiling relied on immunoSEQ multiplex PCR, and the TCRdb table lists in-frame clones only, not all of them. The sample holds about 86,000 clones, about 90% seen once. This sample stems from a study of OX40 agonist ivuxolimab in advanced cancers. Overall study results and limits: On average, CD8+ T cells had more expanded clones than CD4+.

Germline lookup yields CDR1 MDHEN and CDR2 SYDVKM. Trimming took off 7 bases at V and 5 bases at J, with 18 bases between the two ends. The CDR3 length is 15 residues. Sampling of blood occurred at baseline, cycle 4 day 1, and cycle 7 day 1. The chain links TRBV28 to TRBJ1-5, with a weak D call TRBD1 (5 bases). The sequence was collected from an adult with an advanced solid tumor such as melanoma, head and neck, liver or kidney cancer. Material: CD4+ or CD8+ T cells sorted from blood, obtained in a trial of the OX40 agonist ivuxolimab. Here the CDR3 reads CASNPGGFVYQPQHF. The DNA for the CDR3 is TGTGCCAGCAACCCCGGGGGGTTCGTCTATCAGCCCCAGCATTTT. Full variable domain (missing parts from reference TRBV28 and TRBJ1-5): DVKVTQSSRYLVKRTGEKVFLECVQDMDHENMFWYRQDPGLGLRLIYFSYDVKMKEKGDIPEGYSVSREKKERFSLILESASTNQTSMYLCASNPGGFVYQPQHFGDGTRLSIL.